These T cell receptor beta chains were read from a single sample in a study of radiotherapy plus CTLA-4 blockade in lung cancer. The method was immunoSEQ multiplex PCR; TCRdb's version includes in-frame clones alone and lacks a portion of them. The repertoire holds some 94,000 clones, with approximately 82% as singletons. Sequencing used peripheral blood, obtained from a patient treated with radiotherapy plus ipilimumab. The receptor source for this set is a human donor with non-small cell lung cancer that progressed on radiotherapy plus ipilimumab. Each CDR3 is given without its conserved first and last residue. Clone size appears in some rows only: once, few, many, or a class for an expanded clone.

ASSSKDRDEQF	TRBV5-4	-
ASSLYPDLQETQY	TRBV11-3	-
ASSYSVTDAIY	TRBV6-8	-
ASSPAVNTEAF	TRBV5-4	few
ASSPTSGRAEQY	TRBV11-2	-
ASSESRGGNSPLH	TRBV2	-
AWSVVSIEAF	TRBV30	-
ASSKRTAAFLNYGYT	TRBV21-1	-
ASSLSASSGAEQY	TRBV7-9	-
ASSLELVPGELF	TRBV5-6	few
ASTDPRALRDTQY	TRBV7-2	-
ASSLGTTLYNEQF	TRBV7-2	-
ASDGQATEAF	TRBV7-9	few
ASSLSGGQETQY	TRBV7-3	-
ASSTSAAGNTGELF	TRBV4-1	-
ASSVGDRGTYEQY	TRBV9	-
ASSSELYEQY	TRBV7-9	many
ASSGGGSPATQY	TRBV2	-
ASSIAEREVTDTQY	TRBV19	-
ASSVEGGNTIY	TRBV9	-
SVQGGTEAF	TRBV29-1	-
ASSPGHRVNEKLF	TRBV19	-
ASSTRDRAVEQY	TRBV7-9	-
ASSQVGRGNEKLF	TRBV4-1	-
ASTSPFSGYT	TRBV6-1	-
ASSPGWAESFANYGYT	TRBV18	once
ASSPRLAGGTGAGANVLT	TRBV7-6	-
ASSLSPRGVNEKLF	TRBV5-6	-
ASSMDRTRNEQF	TRBV19	-
ASKAGGNQPQH	TRBV5-8	-
ASSFLAGGYNEQF	TRBV11-2	-
ASSLGQFGNGELF	TRBV5-1	-
ASSQELDLGPQETQY	TRBV4-1	once
ASSAQGYGYGYT	TRBV5-4	-
ASSSRTGGQYVLT	TRBV5-1	-
ASSYEGVESNTEAF	TRBV6-5	once
ASSSTGGAETQY	TRBV28	-
ASSQRLAGGGTDTQY	TRBV9	-
ASSESRGTGTDTQY	TRBV6-1	-
ASRYGLSSGNTIY	TRBV19	-
ASSLGDRGDTDTQY	TRBV5-1	-
ATTAFQETQY	TRBV2	-
ASSDTSGLAKNIQY	TRBV19	-
ASSSRQGGRQPQH	TRBV28	-
ASSELSGNTEAF	TRBV2	once
ASSRGTRYQETQY	TRBV7-3	few
SVHFLQGATQY	TRBV29-1	-
ASSLGTSTGELF	TRBV11-2	-
ASSSTKQGSTTNEKLF	TRBV7-9	-
ASSLFRSPSIGEQF	TRBV27	-
ASSRDRLREQY	TRBV27	-
ASSQETIKTPKDTGELF	TRBV4-1	-
AWRVGIGELF	TRBV30	-